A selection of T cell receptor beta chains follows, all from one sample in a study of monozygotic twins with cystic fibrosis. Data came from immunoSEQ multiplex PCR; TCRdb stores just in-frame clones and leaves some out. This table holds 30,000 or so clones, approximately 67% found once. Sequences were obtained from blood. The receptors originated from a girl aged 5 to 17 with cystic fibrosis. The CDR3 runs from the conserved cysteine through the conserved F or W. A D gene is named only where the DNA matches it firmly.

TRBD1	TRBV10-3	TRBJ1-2	CAISESTGGGPYGYTF	TGTGCCATCAGTGAGTCTACAGGGGGCGGACCTTATGGCTACACCTTC
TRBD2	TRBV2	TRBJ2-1	CASKGTSGADSYNEQFF	TGTGCCAGCAAAGGGACTAGCGGAGCTGACTCCTACAATGAGCAGTTCTTC
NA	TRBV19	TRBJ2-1	CASSIARLAYNEQFF	TGTGCCAGTAGTATAGCGAGACTAGCCTACAATGAGCAGTTCTTC
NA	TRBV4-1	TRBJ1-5	CASSQDMGYGQPQHF	TGCGCCAGCAGCCAAGACATGGGGTATGGTCAGCCCCAGCATTTT
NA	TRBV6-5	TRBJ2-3	CASRLEDTQYF	TGTGCCAGCAGACTTGAAGATACGCAGTATTTT
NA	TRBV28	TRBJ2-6	CASRARASSGANVLTF	TGTGCCAGCAGGGCCAGGGCAAGCTCTGGGGCCAACGTCCTGACTTTC
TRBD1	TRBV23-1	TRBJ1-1	CASSQLGDRGGDTEAFF	TGCGCCAGCAGTCAATTAGGAGACAGGGGGGGGGACACTGAAGCTTTCTTT
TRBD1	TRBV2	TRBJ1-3	CASKTDRAGNTIYF	TGTGCCAGCAAAACAGACAGGGCTGGAAACACCATATATTTT
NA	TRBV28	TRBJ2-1	CASSLGSGQYNEQFF	TGTGCCAGCAGTTTAGGGTCAGGGCAGTACAATGAGCAGTTCTTC
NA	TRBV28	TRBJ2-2	CASSAPGRVPQLFF	TGTGCCAGCAGTGCCCCCGGCAGGGTCCCGCAGCTGTTTTTT
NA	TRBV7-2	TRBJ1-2	CASSLRGIYGYTF	TGTGCCAGCAGCTTGCGCGGGATCTATGGCTACACCTTC